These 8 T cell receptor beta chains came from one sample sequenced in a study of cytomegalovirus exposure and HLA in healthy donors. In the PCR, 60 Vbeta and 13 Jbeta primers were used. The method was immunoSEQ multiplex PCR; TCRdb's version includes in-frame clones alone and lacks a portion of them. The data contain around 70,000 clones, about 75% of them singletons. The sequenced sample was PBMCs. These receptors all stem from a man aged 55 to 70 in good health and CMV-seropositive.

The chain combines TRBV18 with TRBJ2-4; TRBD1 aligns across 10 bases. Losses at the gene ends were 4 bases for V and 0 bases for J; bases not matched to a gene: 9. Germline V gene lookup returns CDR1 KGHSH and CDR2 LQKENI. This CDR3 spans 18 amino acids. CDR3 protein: CASSLTGTGDIAKNIQYF. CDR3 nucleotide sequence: TGTGCCAGCTCACTGACCGGGACAGGGGATATAGCCAAAAACATTCAGTACTTC.

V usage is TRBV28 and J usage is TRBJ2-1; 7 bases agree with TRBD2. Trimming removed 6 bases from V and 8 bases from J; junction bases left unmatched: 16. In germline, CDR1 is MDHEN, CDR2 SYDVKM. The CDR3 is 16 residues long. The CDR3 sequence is CASRPSLREFIDEQFF. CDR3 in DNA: TGTGCCAGCAGACCCTCCCTGCGGGAGTTTATTGATGAGCAGTTCTTC.

The CDR3 bases are TGTGCCAGCAGCGTCTTTAGCGGGACCAACAATGAGCAGTTCTTC. It codes for CASSVFSGTNNEQFF. The V and J genes are TRBV9 and TRBJ2-1, with 8 positions matching TRBD2. Losses at the gene ends were 2 bases for V and 5 bases for J; bases not matched to a gene: 6. There are 15 residues in the CDR3. Germline lookup yields CDR1 SGDLS and CDR2 YYNGEE.

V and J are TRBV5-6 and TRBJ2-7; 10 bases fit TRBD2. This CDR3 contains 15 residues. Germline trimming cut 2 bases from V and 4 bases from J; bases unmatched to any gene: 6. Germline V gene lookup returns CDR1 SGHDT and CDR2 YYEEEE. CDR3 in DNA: TGTGCCAGCAGCTTACTAGCGGGACAGACGTACGAGCAGTACTTC. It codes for CASSLLAGQTYEQYF.

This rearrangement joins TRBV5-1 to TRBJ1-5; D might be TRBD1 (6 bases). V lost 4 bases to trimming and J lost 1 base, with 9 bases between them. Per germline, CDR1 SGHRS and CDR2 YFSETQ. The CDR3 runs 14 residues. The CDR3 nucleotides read TGCGCCAGCAGCACCGGACAGAGCAATCAGCCCCAGCATTTT. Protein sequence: CASSTGQSNQPQHF.

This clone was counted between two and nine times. CDR3 in amino acids: CASSANSNEKLFF. In DNA form, the CDR3 reads TGTGCCAGCAGTGCGAACAGTAATGAAAAACTGTTTTTT. V gene TRBV25-1 combines with J gene TRBJ1-4; D is unclear. Germline V gene lookup returns CDR1 MGHDK and CDR2 SYGVNS. This CDR3 comprises 13 residues. The V and J ends lost 4 bases and 4 bases respectively, with 7 bases between them. The full variable domain, with the rest looked up from reference TRBV25-1 and TRBJ1-4, is EADIYQTPRYLVIGTGKKITLECSQTMGHDKMYWYQQDPGMELHLIHYSYGVNSTEKGDLSSESTVSRIRTEHFPLTLESARPSHTSQYLCASSANSNEKLFFGSGTQLSVL.

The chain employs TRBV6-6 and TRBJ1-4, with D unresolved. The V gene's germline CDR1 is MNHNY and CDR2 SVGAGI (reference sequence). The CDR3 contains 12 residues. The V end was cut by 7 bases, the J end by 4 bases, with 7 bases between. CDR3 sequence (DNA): TGTGCCAGCACCGGGAATAATGAAAAACTGTTTTTT. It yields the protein CASTGNNEKLFF.

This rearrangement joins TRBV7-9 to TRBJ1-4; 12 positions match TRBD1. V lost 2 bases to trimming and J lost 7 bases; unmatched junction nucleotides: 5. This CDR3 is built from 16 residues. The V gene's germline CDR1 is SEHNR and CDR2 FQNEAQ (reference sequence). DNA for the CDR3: TGTGCCAGCAGCTTAACGGGACAGGGGGCGCTTGAAAAACTGTTTTTT. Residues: CASSLTGQGALEKLFF.